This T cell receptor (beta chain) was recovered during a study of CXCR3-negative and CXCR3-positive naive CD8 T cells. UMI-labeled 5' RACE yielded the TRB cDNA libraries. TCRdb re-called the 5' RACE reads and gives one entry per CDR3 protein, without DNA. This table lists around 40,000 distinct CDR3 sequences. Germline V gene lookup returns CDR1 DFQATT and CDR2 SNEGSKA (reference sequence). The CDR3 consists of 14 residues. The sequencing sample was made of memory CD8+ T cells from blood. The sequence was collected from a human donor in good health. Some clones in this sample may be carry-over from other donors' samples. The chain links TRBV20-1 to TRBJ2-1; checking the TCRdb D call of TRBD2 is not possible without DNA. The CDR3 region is CSATGLAESYEQFF.